The T cell receptor beta chain described here comes from a study of PD-1 blockade in classical Hodgkin lymphoma (TCRdb year 2020). About the investigation overall: Nivolumab dosing was 3 mg/kg intravenously every 2 weeks, continuing until either disease progression or unacceptable toxicity. A peripheral blood immune signature of response to PD-1 blockade in classical Hodgkin lymphoma was defined using TCR beta sequencing and CyTOF.

The Qiagen DNeasy kit was used to extract genomic DNA from unsorted PBMCs and from the negatively selected CD4+ and CD8+ fractions. TCR beta CDR3 regions were amplified by immunoSEQ multiplex PCR using primers annealing to V and J segments. A synthetic immune receptor repertoire was used to minimize amplification bias, and any remaining bias was removed computationally after sequencing. For the original study's pipeline: Repertoire diversity was quantified as the Shannon entropy index using custom Python scripts. Unsorted, CD4+ and CD8+ repertoires were analyzed separately, except in combined analyses where CD4+ and CD8+ sequences were merged in silico. A clone was considered expanded if an increase in frequency of at least 2-fold after treatment relative to C1D1 was found, and a pseudocount of 0.5 was applied to clones undetected at baseline. Singleton clones were defined as clones with 0 or 1 copy at C1D1, and non-singleton clones were defined as clones with 2 or more copies. By matching protein sequences in sorted samples from the same patient, clones expanded in unsorted samples were annotated as CD4+, CD8+ or unknown. Wilcoxon tests on paired samples were used to test changes in diversity from C1D1 to C4D1. This is the immuneACCESS table as TCRdb keeps it, with only in-frame sequences that have V and J called. A part of the clones is gone; compared with another copy, unresolved V genes explain less than half, and the rest is unexplained. Clone size and the V and J calls come from that table; the DNA yielded D and trimming. The sample profile shows about 94,000 clones; roughly 87% of them were found once. Roughly 10% of the sample is held by the ten biggest clonotypes.

Interpreted using the paper, the time point label stands for: cycle 2 day 1 (C2D1) of nivolumab. Every trial patient had relapsed following autologous stem cell transplantation, and prior brentuximab vedotin exposure was what differed among cohorts A, B and C. A total of under 70 patients with relapsed/refractory classical Hodgkin lymphoma made up the trial cohort, and each patient's best overall response was complete response, partial response or progressive disease. Single-agent nivolumab was administered to trial patients in the multi-cohort phase II CheckMate 205 trial. An independent review committee assessed best overall response using the 2007 International Working Group response criteria. Trial PBMCs were collected just before the start of nivolumab (C1D1) and during therapy at cycle 2 day 1 and cycle 4 day 1. After peripheral blood was drawn into 8 mL Vacutainer Cell Preparation Tubes, PBMCs were isolated by centrifugation and then cryopreserved.

Looking up the germline V gene (reference sequence) yields CDR1 DFQATT and CDR2 SNEGSKA. Including cysteine and phenylalanine, the CDR3 has 11 amino acids. Only the CDR3 region is kept as DNA, spanning 33 bases read in frame from base 1. Trimming removed 7 bases from V and 5 bases from J; the gene matches leave 1 base unexplained. Details on this clone: What antigen it recognizes has not been identified. Per-nucleotide qualities are absent, and no much larger clonotype sits a single base away.

Study-level results and caveats: Only a single clinical trial cohort was studied, and what caused the repertoire differences, possibly disease activity or prior therapy, remained undefined. Baseline TCR diversity was reported as lower in newly diagnosed patients than in healthy donors, and lower still in relapsed/refractory patients. Trial patients with a complete response had baseline diversity similar to that of newly diagnosed patients, while partial responders and progressors had significantly lower diversity. Lower diversity was seen in patients whose nivolumab began less than 1 year after ASCT, and these patients were left out of later analyses so that immune reconstitution would not confound the results. By C4D1, a significant rise was seen in CD4+ TCR diversity but not in CD8+ TCR diversity (p=0.0027 vs p=0.16), and the rise was most apparent among complete responders (p=0.02).

The clonotype originates from a human donor with classical Hodgkin lymphoma. The chain is made from TRBV20-1 and TRBJ2-3; 9 central bases correspond to TRBD1. The source was peripheral blood mononuclear cells (PBMCs), collected before the second cycle of nivolumab. Here the CDR3 is given as CSGQGGDTQYF. The sequenced DNA is TGCAGTGGACAGGGGGGAGATACGCAGTATTTT.